The T cell receptor beta chain under discussion was sequenced for a study of T cells in Graves' hyperthyroidism and ophthalmopathy (dated by TCRdb to between 2019 and 2020). Regarding the complete study: Peripheral blood was sampled at the time of initial diagnosis, prior to any treatment. Following sampling, methimazole starting at 30 mg daily was given to hyperthyroidism patients, and high-dose intravenous methylprednisolone was given to ophthalmopathy patients. The roughly 100 discovery patients were divided at random into training and test sets in a 7:3 ratio. Prospective prediction of ophthalmopathy was tested in an independent validation cohort of fewer than 20 hyperthyroidism patients and 15 to 17 patients who later progressed to ophthalmopathy. In several Graves' hyperthyroidism patients, the study also compared T-cell repertoires from thyroid tissue with T-cell repertoires from blood. TCR Vbeta CDR3 sequencing of some 140 peripheral blood samples (over 40 ophthalmopathy, over 70 hyperthyroidism and roughly 17 progressor patients) is reported in the paper. To identify TCR V-J signatures that set the groups apart, the researchers used a discovery cohort of roughly 100 patients, made up of under 45 with Graves' ophthalmopathy and approximately 57 with stable Graves' hyperthyroidism. Study-wide findings and limitations: Blood samples also contained most of the expanded thyroid clonotypes (frequency above 0.001), which suggests that blood repertoires may reflect thyroid immune responses. During validation, the model predicted progression to ophthalmopathy a median of about 6.5 months ahead of onset, with roughly 65% sensitivity and 72.22% specificity. No statistical method was used to set the sample size in advance, and investigators knew the group allocation. Ophthalmopathy was separated from stable hyperthyroidism by a 13 V-J signature model, with around 88% sensitivity and roughly 81% specificity obtained in cross-validation and 80%/75% obtained in testing.

The CDR3 spans 16 residues, from the cysteine through the phenylalanine. Kept here is only the CDR3 DNA, which spans 48 bases and is read in frame from base 1. According to the germline V gene, CDR1 reads KGHSH and CDR2 reads LQKENI. In the case of this clonotype: There is no known antigen for this receptor. A much larger clonotype is one base distant, so this may be a read error.

A patient counted as having stable Graves' hyperthyroidism if no progression to ophthalmopathy occurred over 18 months of follow-up. Hyperthyroidism patients were newly diagnosed, had a disease duration of under 2 months, and were aged 18 to 65 years. The study excluded patients with uncontrolled infections, other autoimmune diseases, pregnancy or lactation. Diagnoses were established on the basis of clinical symptoms, serum thyroxine and TRAb, thyroid ultrasound, and orbital computed tomography. PBMCs were isolated from about 9.2 ml of fresh peripheral blood by Ficoll-Paque density gradient centrifugation. Total RNA was extracted with Trizol reagent, and quality was checked on an Agilent 2100 Bioanalyzer. Amplification of TCR beta CDR3 regions was carried out from RNA transcripts. The TCR CDR3 was subjected to a first round of RT-PCR using the HTBI primer set and the Qiagen OneStep RT-PCR kit. The libraries were constructed in a second round of multiplex PCR and then size-selected and purified. Libraries were sequenced paired-end with 100 bp reads on an Illumina HiSeq2000. Turning to the authors' computational methods: Raw data were processed with SOAPnuke, discarding reads with adapters, uncalled bases, mean Phred below 15, or no exact constant-primer or identifier match. COPE v1.2.5 was used to merge the high-quality paired reads, and each unique nucleotide sequence was defined as a clonotype. MiTCR v1.1 was used to align the clonotypes against IMGT TRBV, TRBD and TRBJ reference segments. Only V-J combinations with frequency above 0.0001, covering about 99% of repertoires, were analysed. A TCS score was defined as the ratio between F50 (clonal expansion) and ExV (chaos), using BLOSUM62-based TCRdist between CDR3 peptides within each V-J. Welch's t-statistics and random forest reduced 514 V-J features to about 13, which were used in a naive Bayes classifier (R e1071). In TCRdb, the public reads were trimmed at Q25 with fastp and aligned with MiXCR, with productive beta chains retained. Identical CDR3 protein sequences are pooled into one entry, listed with their most common genes and DNA. These V and J calls rely on TCRdb rather than the paper's analysis. For this sample the table gives 500,000 to 750,000 distinct CDR3 sequences, of which approximately 14% were detected only once. The ten largest make up around 7.3% of the sample.

The sequence joins TRBV18 to TRBJ2-1; TRBD2 might be the D gene, on 5 matching bases. This sequence originates from a woman aged 30 to 39 with Graves' hyperthyroidism. What was sequenced was blood. The CDR3 region reads CVSSPPVGLHYNEQFF. The sequence in DNA is TGTGTCAGCTCACCACCAGTCGGACTCCACTACAATGAGCAGTTCTTC.